Listed here are 3 T cell receptor beta chains from one sample, sequenced in a study of cytomegalovirus exposure and HLA in healthy donors. The repertoire was sequenced with immunoSEQ multiplex PCR; TCRdb's copy has only in-frame clones and lacks some. The data show about 160,000 clones, with about nine tenths seen just once and 4.2% held by the top ten. Specimen: PBMCs. These receptors all come from a man aged 18 to 29 in good health and CMV-seropositive.

This chain connects TRBV10-2 to TRBJ2-3, with 11 bases fitting TRBD1. V lost 3 bases and J lost 3; bases outside the gene matches: 5. The CDR3 sequence is 16 residues long. CDR1 and CDR2 from the germline V gene are WSHSY and SAAADI. In DNA, the CDR3 is TGCGCCAGCAGTGAACTAGGGGACAGGGGGACAGATACGCAGTATTTT. This encodes CASSELGDRGTDTQYF.

This chain connects TRBV28 to TRBJ1-5, with a tentative D call TRBD1 (5 bases). The CDR3 is made up of 13 amino acids. The V and J ends lost 9 bases and 4 bases respectively, with 13 bases between them. Germline V CDR1 and CDR2: MDHEN, SYDVKM. CDR3 in amino acids: CASSGLENQPQHF. The CDR3 nucleotides read TGTGCCAGTTCAGGGCTTGAAAATCAGCCCCAGCATTTT.

The chain recombines TRBV11-3 with TRBJ2-3; 10 nucleotides line up with TRBD2. CDR1 is SGHNT, CDR2 YENEEA, per germline. The CDR3 runs to 14 residues. V shed 7 bases and J 3 bases; nucleotides not matched to a gene: 4. CDR3 DNA sequence: TGTGCCAGCACCCAGACTAGCGGGACAGATACGCAGTATTTT. Its protein product is CASTQTSGTDTQYF.